Following are 9 T cell receptor beta chains from one sample sequenced in a study of cytomegalovirus exposure and HLA in healthy donors. Primers included in the PCR were 60 Vbeta and 13 Jbeta primers. Only in-frame clones appear in the TCRdb table, and some are missing; sequencing was by immunoSEQ multiplex PCR. The data contain around 130,000 clones, around 75% of them singletons. Sequencing was done on a sample of PBMCs. These TCRs come from a man aged 30 to 45 in good health and CMV-seronegative.

This clone came up a few times. V gene TRBV6-6 combines with J gene TRBJ1-3, with D possibly being TRBD1 (5 bases). CDR3 length: 13 residues. Trimming stripped 7 bases from V and 5 bases from J, with 12 bases between. Germline-derived CDR1 and CDR2 are MNHNY and SVGAGI (reference sequence). CDR3 loop: CASTAGFRNTIYF. DNA of the CDR3: TGTGCCAGCACTGCAGGGTTTAGAAACACCATATATTTT.

The V gene is TRBV27, the J gene TRBJ1-5; no reliable D call. Germline values: CDR1 MNHEY, CDR2 SMNVEV (reference sequence). This CDR3 is built from 13 residues. V lost 6 bases and J 6 bases, leaving 12 bases between the germline ends. The CDR3 loop is CASSPSGGQPQHF. CDR3 DNA: TGTGCCAGCAGCCCCAGTGGAGGTCAGCCCCAGCATTTT.

The rearrangement links TRBV4-2 to TRBJ2-3, with 10 bases identical to TRBD2. This CDR3 spans 17 amino acids. The V gene's germline CDR1 is LGHNA and CDR2 YNFKEQ. The V segment lost 2 bases and the J segment 6 bases; nucleotides outside the gene matches: 11. CDR3 coding DNA: TGTGCCAGCAGCCAATACCTAGCGGGGGACCCGCGGGATACGCAGTATTTT. Translated, it gives CASSQYLAGDPRDTQYF.

The J gene is TRBJ2-7, the V gene TRBV27; TRBD2 might be the D (7 bases). The germline gives CDR1 MNHEY, CDR2 SMNVEV (reference sequence). Trimming left V 2 bases short and J 5 bases short, with 13 bases between. The CDR3 loop spans 14 amino acids. CDR3 loop: CASSLRRGGDEQYF. DNA for the CDR3: TGTGCCAGCAGTTTACGCAGGGGAGGGGACGAGCAGTACTTC.

This clone was recorded once. This sequence joins TRBV4-3 and TRBJ2-7, with 8 bases that match TRBD1. Per germline, CDR1 LGHNA and CDR2 YSLEER. The junction had 9 bases not matched to a gene; V was cut back by 0 bases and J by 5 bases. This CDR3 spans 16 amino acids. DNA for the CDR3: TGCGCCAGCAGCCAAGAACGAGAGACAGGGGCTCACGAGCAGTACTTC. It translates to CASSQERETGAHEQYF.

The table lists this clone with a few counts. The rearrangement joins TRBV5-4 to TRBJ2-5; 9 bases map to TRBD2. This CDR3 has 15 amino acids. Looked up from germline, CDR1 is SGHNT and CDR2 is YYREEE (reference sequence). Trimming took 0 bases from V and 5 from J; bases not matched to a gene: 5. The CDR3 loop is CASSLDAGGRETQYF. The CDR3 nucleotides read TGTGCCAGCAGCTTGGATGCGGGGGGGCGTGAGACCCAGTACTTC.

The chain recombines TRBV14 with TRBJ2-7; no clear D gene. CDR3 length equals 13 residues. The V end was cut by 0 bases, the J end by 7 bases, with 10 bases between. Germline lookup yields CDR1 SGHDN and CDR2 FVKESK. The CDR3 coding sequence is TGTGCCAGCAGCCAAGACCTACCACGGGAGCAGTACTTC. This encodes CASSQDLPREQYF.

The V gene is TRBV30, the J gene TRBJ2-7, with TRBD2 matching 9 bases. Germline V lookup: CDR1 GTSNPN, CDR2 SVGIG (reference sequence). There are 15 residues in the CDR3. The trim removed 2 bases at V and 0 bases at J, leaving 5 bases unmatched. As DNA, the CDR3 is TGTGCCTGGAGTCACAGAGCGGGGGGCTCCTACGAGCAGTACTTC. Protein: CAWSHRAGGSYEQYF. Together with reference TRBV30 and TRBJ2-7, the CDR3 gives the full variable domain: SQTIHQWPATLVQPVGSPLSLECTVEGTSNPNLYWYRQAAGRGLQLLFYSVGIGQISSEVPQNLSASRPQDRQFILSSKKLLLSDSGFYLCAWSHRAGGSYEQYFGPGTRLTVT.

V and J are TRBV6-5 and TRBJ2-7; TRBD1 matches at 8 bases. This CDR3 region has 14 residues. With V trimmed by 2 bases and J by 4 bases, 4 bases remained unmatched. Germline lookup yields CDR1 MNHEY and CDR2 SVGAGI. CDR3 sequence reads: CASSYRGQGYEQYF. The CDR3 nucleotides read TGTGCCAGCAGTTACCGAGGACAGGGTTACGAGCAGTACTTC.